Listed here are 29 T cell receptor beta chains from one sample, sequenced in a study of shared clonotypes between healthy human individuals. Measured with immunoSEQ multiplex PCR; TCRdb has only the in-frame clones, and not every one. The table lists 650,000 to 700,000 clones, about 92% of them singletons. Material for sequencing was memory CD8+ T cells from PBMCs. This sample's subset: CD45RO+ cells pooled with CCR7-negative TemRA cells. The receptor set was obtained from a man between 18 and 29 years old in good health. Some clones in this sample may be carry-over from other donors' samples.

The rearrangement joins TRBV7-9 to TRBJ1-2; D not resolved. CDR1 SEHNR and CDR2 FQNEAQ come from the germline V gene (reference sequence). The V end was cut by 1 base, the J end by 4 bases, with 13 bases between. This CDR3 is built from 15 residues. The CDR3 loop reads CASSLGLKLIYGYTF. In DNA form, the CDR3 reads TGTGCCAGCAGCTTAGGTCTAAAATTAATCTATGGCTACACCTTC. The full variable domain, completed using reference TRBV7-9 and TRBJ1-2, is DTGVSQNPRHKITKRGQNVTFRCDPISEHNRLYWYRQTLGQGPEFLTYFQNEAQLEKSRLLSDRFSAERPKGSFSTLEIQRTEQGDSAMYLCASSLGLKLIYGYTFGSGTRLTVV.

The chain is built from TRBV4-3 and TRBJ2-6; a weak D match, TRBD2 (5 bases). The CDR3 length is 18 residues. CDR1 and CDR2 from the germline V gene are LGHNA and YSLEER. Trimming shortened V by 4 bases and J by 0 bases, and 16 bases separated the two germline ends. This chain's CDR3 is CASSPTSAVSSGANVLTF. The CDR3, as DNA: TGCGCCAGCAGCCCAACATCAGCGGTTAGCTCTGGGGCCAACGTCCTGACTTTC.

The chain uses TRBV5-6 and TRBJ2-5; tentatively, D is TRBD1 (7 bases). The V end lost 1 base, the J end lost 6 bases, and 13 bases lay between the germline ends. The germline V gene has CDR1 SGHDT and CDR2 YYEEEE. This CDR3 region has 14 residues. The CDR3 spells CASSLPGGGKTQYF. DNA for the CDR3: TGTGCCAGCAGCTTGCCAGGGGGAGGAAAGACCCAGTACTTC.

V and J are TRBV6-5 and TRBJ2-2, with a tentative D call TRBD1 (8 bases). Trimming removed 8 bases from V and 4 bases from J, with 14 bases in between. The CDR3 sequence is 14 residues long. Germline CDR1 MNHEY, CDR2 SVGAGI. CDR3 loop: CASYTGGGTGELFF. The CDR3 nucleotides read TGTGCCAGCTATACAGGGGGGGGCACCGGGGAGCTGTTTTTT.

The rearrangement links TRBV9 to TRBJ2-1; the match to TRBD1 covers 7 bases. Germline CDR1 SGDLS, CDR2 YYNGEE. V gave up 4 bases and J gave up 6 bases; unmatched junction bases: 4. The CDR3 has 13 amino acids. The CDR3 nucleotides are TGTGCCAGCAGCCCACAGGGGTTCAATGAGCAGTTCTTC. Translated: CASSPQGFNEQFF.

The genes are TRBV6-5 and TRBJ1-2, with D uncertain. V shed 6 bases and J shed 8 bases, with 10 bases lying between them. The CDR3 contains 11 residues. CDR1 and CDR2 from the germline V gene are MNHEY and SVGAGI. CDR3 loop: CASRGLRGYTF. CDR3 bases: TGTGCCAGCAGGGGTTTGAGAGGCTACACCTTC.

CDR3 nucleotides: TGCGCCAGCAGCCAAGGGACAGGGTACGTTCAAGAGACCCAGTACTTC. Encoded protein: CASSQGTGYVQETQYF. The V gene is TRBV4-3, the J gene TRBJ2-5, with TRBD1 matching over 8 bases. V shed 1 base and J 2 bases; nucleotides not matched to a gene: 6. From germline, CDR1 is LGHNA and CDR2 YSLEER. The CDR3 consists of 16 residues.

The genes are TRBV5-1 and TRBJ1-3; D gene uncertain. Trimming took off 3 bases at V and 0 bases at J, with 16 bases between the two ends. The CDR3 contains 17 residues. CDR1 and CDR2 (germline): SGHRS, YFSETQ. CDR3 amino acids: CASSWAYGLDSGNTIYF. CDR3 coding DNA: TGCGCCAGCAGCTGGGCGTACGGGCTGGACTCTGGAAACACCATATATTTT.

The chain has TRBV27 and TRBJ2-3; D not certain. The CDR3 is 16 residues long. Trimming shortened V by 3 bases and J by 0 bases, and 13 bases separated the two germline ends. CDR1 and CDR2 from the germline V gene are MNHEY and SMNVEV (reference sequence). CDR3 sequence (DNA): TGTGCCAGCAGTTTCCTCGGGCCGACTAGCACAGATACGCAGTATTTT. Its translation is CASSFLGPTSTDTQYF.

The chain links TRBV19 to TRBJ1-1; D is unresolved. The germline V gene has CDR1 LNHDA and CDR2 SQIVND (reference sequence). V was trimmed by 3 bases and J by 5 bases, leaving 16 bases between them. The CDR3 length is 15 residues. The CDR3 sequence is CASSIYVGSRTEAFF. The CDR3 nucleotides read TGTGCCAGTAGTATTTATGTGGGATCGAGAACTGAAGCTTTCTTT.

CDR3 sequence: CAISGTENQPQHF. CDR3 bases: TGTGCCATCAGTGGGACAGAAAATCAGCCCCAGCATTTT. The V call is TRBV10-3, the J call TRBJ1-5, with D possibly matching TRBD1 (6 bases). CDR1 and CDR2 from the germline V gene are ENHRY and SYGVKD. V lost 4 bases, J lost 4 bases, and 8 bases lay in between. The CDR3 sequence is 13 residues long.

The J gene is TRBJ2-1, the V gene TRBV11-2; D is unclear. V dropped 4 bases and J dropped 2 bases, with 6 bases sitting between them. There are 13 residues in the CDR3. Germline CDR1 and CDR2: SGHAT and FQNNGV. The CDR3 nucleotides are TGTGCCAGCAGCTCATGGGCCTACAATGAGCAGTTCTTC. Its protein is CASSSWAYNEQFF.

This clone was observed once. V and J are TRBV28 and TRBJ1-2; D is undetermined. V lost 10 bases and J 3 bases, leaving 18 bases between the germline ends. In germline, CDR1 is MDHEN, CDR2 SYDVKM. This CDR3 has 14 amino acids. This chain's CDR3 is CATTLYVGDYGYTF. In nucleotides, the CDR3 is TGTGCCACCACCCTCTACGTCGGAGACTATGGCTACACCTTC.

The chain employs TRBV27 and TRBJ2-5; 8 nucleotides align to TRBD2. V lost 7 bases to trimming and J lost 2 bases; unmatched junction nucleotides: 12. Germline loops: CDR1 MNHEY, CDR2 SMNVEV (reference sequence). This CDR3 contains 16 residues. Here the CDR3 DNA reads TGTGCCAGCACCCCATGGGCGGGAGGCCATCAAGAGACCCAGTACTTC. The encoded protein is CASTPWAGGHQETQYF.

This chain joins TRBV13 and TRBJ2-3; the D is unclear. Germline V lookup: CDR1 PRHDT, CDR2 FYEKMQ (reference sequence). The CDR3 has 16 amino acids. V shed 2 bases and J shed 3 bases, with 15 bases lying between them. The CDR3 loop is CASSLFLGPRTDTQYF. DNA for the CDR3: TGTGCCAGCAGCTTATTTCTCGGACCTCGGACAGATACGCAGTATTTT.

The chain recombines TRBV12-5 with TRBJ1-2; no firm D call. The germline gives CDR1 LGHNT, CDR2 FRNRAP. This CDR3 region has 13 residues. V shed 3 bases and J shed 0 bases, with 5 bases lying between them. The CDR3 DNA follows: TGTGCTAGTGGTTTAGACTCTAACTATGGCTACACCTTC. This codes for CASGLDSNYGYTF.

J is TRBJ2-7 and V is TRBV7-9; 9 positions agree with TRBD1. V lost 7 bases, J lost 4 bases, and 8 bases stayed unmatched. The length of the CDR3 is 14 residues. Germline values: CDR1 SEHNR, CDR2 FQNEAQ (reference sequence). As DNA, the CDR3 is TGTGCCAGCACTTTCGGGGGACAGGGTTACGAGCAGTACTTC. It is translated as CASTFGGQGYEQYF.

Here the CDR3 DNA reads TGTGCCAGCAGCCCGACTGGCGCGAGGGGTCAACACTCCTACGAGCAGTACTTC. Its protein product is CASSPTGARGQHSYEQYF. The rearrangement uses TRBV7-9 and TRBJ2-7; perhaps D is TRBD1 or TRBD2 (5 bases each). The CDR3 length is 18 residues. Looked up from germline, CDR1 is SEHNR and CDR2 is FQNEAQ (reference sequence). V was clipped by 5 bases and J by 0 bases, with 23 bases between them.

The CDR3 bases are TGTGCCAGCAGCCCCAGGGGTAGCGGGGCCACAGATACGCAGTATTTT. Amino acid sequence: CASSPRGSGATDTQYF. The gene calls are TRBV14 and TRBJ2-3; 8 bases fit TRBD2. CDR1 and CDR2 (germline): SGHDN, FVKESK. The CDR3 is 16 residues long. V was pared by 4 bases and J by 2 bases, with 8 bases of the junction left unmatched.

V is TRBV28 and J is TRBJ2-5; TRBD2 might be the D (5 bases). CDR1 MDHEN and CDR2 SYDVKM come from the germline V gene. The CDR3 has 17 amino acids. With 2 bases removed from V and 5 bases from J, the gap between germline ends came to 21 bases. The CDR3 region is CASSLVRRRIKWETQYF. CDR3 bases: TGTGCCAGCAGTTTAGTCAGGAGGAGGATAAAGTGGGAGACCCAGTACTTC.

This clone was counted a single time. The rearrangement joins TRBV11-3 to TRBJ2-1; TRBD2 agrees at 14 bases. Germline trimming cut 5 bases from V and 7 bases from J; bases unmatched to any gene: 4. The CDR3 sequence is 15 residues long. CDR1 is SGHNT, CDR2 YENEEA, per germline. The CDR3 loop is CASSRWTSGGNEQFF. CDR3 nucleotides: TGTGCCAGCAGCCGCTGGACTAGCGGGGGGAATGAGCAGTTCTTC.

The rearrangement joins TRBV5-4 to TRBJ2-6, with D unclear. The germline CDR1 and CDR2 sequences are SGHNT and YYREEE (reference sequence). The ends were cut back, 2 bases at V and 1 base at J, with 10 bases in the middle. The CDR3 runs 16 residues. CDR3 region: CASSLSGISGANVLTF. For the CDR3, the DNA is TGTGCCAGCAGCTTAAGTGGGATTTCTGGGGCCAACGTCCTGACTTTC.

The J gene is TRBJ2-7, the V gene TRBV5-4; D is possibly TRBD2 (6 bases). The CDR3 consists of 15 residues. Germline loops: CDR1 SGHNT, CDR2 YYREEE (reference sequence). Trimming left V 4 bases short and J 3 bases short, with 17 bases between. This CDR3 is CASSDRLEVSYEQYF. CDR3 coding DNA: TGTGCCAGCAGCGACAGACTAGAAGTGAGCTACGAGCAGTACTTC.

CDR3 residues: CASSPDRGGGYTF. DNA of the CDR3: TGCGCCAGCAGCCCGGACAGGGGTGGTGGCTACACCTTC. The V gene is TRBV4-1, the J gene TRBJ1-2; 9 nucleotides match TRBD1. Germline values: CDR1 MGHRA, CDR2 YSYEKL. CDR3 length: 13 residues. After removal of 4 bases from V and 7 bases from J, the junction contained 4 bases not matched to a gene.

The chain carries TRBV27 and TRBJ2-7; 8 bases match TRBD1. CDR1 is MNHEY and CDR2 is SMNVEV in the germline V gene (reference sequence). The CDR3 spans 15 residues. J gave up 7 bases and V 5 bases, and 13 bases lay outside the gene matches. The CDR3 region has the DNA TGTGCCAGCAGTCCGACAGGGGACCCCTGGGTGGAGCAGTACTTC. This gives the protein CASSPTGDPWVEQYF.

The CDR3 loop reads CASSQIVDEQFF. The CDR3 nucleotides are TGTGCCAGCAGCCAAATCGTCGATGAGCAGTTCTTC. The rearrangement uses TRBV14 and TRBJ2-1; D is undetermined. Trimming stripped 2 bases from V and 8 bases from J, with 7 bases between. This CDR3 comprises 12 residues. Germline values: CDR1 SGHDN, CDR2 FVKESK.

The chain links TRBV1 to TRBJ2-7; TRBD1 is taken as the D call from the table, unchecked against the DNA. TRBV1 is listed as a pseudogene. The CDR3 has 15 residues. CDR3 loop: CTSSQKGTVTYEQYF. DNA for the CDR3: TGCACCAGCAGCCAGAAAGGGACAGTTACCTACGAGCAGTACTTC.

The chain couples TRBV15 to TRBJ1-2; 12 bases align to TRBD1. This CDR3 has 19 amino acids. Germline CDR1 is LNHNV and CDR2 is YYDKDF (reference sequence). Trimming cost V 1 base and J 3 bases; bases outside gene matches: 12. The CDR3, as DNA: TGTGCCACCAGCAGAGGAGTTGGGACAGGGGGCGCGGGTGACTATGGCTACACCTTC. It codes for CATSRGVGTGGAGDYGYTF.

A note on this clone: Sequence at one end of the junction differs from germline and may be a read error. The chain combines TRBV6-4 with TRBJ1-4; D unclear. The CDR3 spans 16 residues. Germline CDR1 and CDR2: MRHNA and SNTAGT. The CDR3 sequence is CASRDFDGTTNEKLFF. DNA of the CDR3: TGTGCCAGCAGAGACTTTGACGGTACAACTAATGAAAAACTGTTTTTT.